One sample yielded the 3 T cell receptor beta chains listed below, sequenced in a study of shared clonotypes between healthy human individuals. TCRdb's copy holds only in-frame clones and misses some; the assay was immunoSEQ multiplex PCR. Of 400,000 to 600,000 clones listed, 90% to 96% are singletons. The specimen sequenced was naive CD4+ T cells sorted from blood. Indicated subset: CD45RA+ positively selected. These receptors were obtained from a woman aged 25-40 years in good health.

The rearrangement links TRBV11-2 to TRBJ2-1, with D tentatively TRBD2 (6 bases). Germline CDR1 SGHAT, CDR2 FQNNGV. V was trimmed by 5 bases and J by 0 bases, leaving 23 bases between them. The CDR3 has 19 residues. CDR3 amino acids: CASSRNIGTQGSSYNEQFF. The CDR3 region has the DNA TGTGCCAGCAGCCGAAACATCGGGACTCAAGGGAGCTCCTACAATGAGCAGTTCTTC.

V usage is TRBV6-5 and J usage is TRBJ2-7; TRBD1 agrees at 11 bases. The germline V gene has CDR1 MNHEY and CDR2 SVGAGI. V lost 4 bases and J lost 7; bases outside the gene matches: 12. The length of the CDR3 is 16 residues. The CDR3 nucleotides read TGTGCCAGCAGTTCCCTAGGACAGGGGGCGAATTTTGAGCAGTACTTC. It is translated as CASSSLGQGANFEQYF.

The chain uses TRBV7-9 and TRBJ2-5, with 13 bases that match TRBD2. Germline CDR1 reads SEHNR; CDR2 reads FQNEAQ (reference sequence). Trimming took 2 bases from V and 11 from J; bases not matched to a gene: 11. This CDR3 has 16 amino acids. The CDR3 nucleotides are TGTGCCAGCAGCTTAACTCGGACTAGCGGGAGAAGGGAGCAGTACTTC. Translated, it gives CASSLTRTSGRREQYF.